This passage covers 9 T cell receptor beta chains from one sample sequenced in a study of T cell changes during pregnancy in multiple sclerosis. Clones were read by immunoSEQ multiplex PCR, and TCRdb kept only the in-frame ones, dropping some. The sample shows 30,000 to 40,000 clones, roughly nine tenths of them seen only once. Sample: CD4+ T cells from peripheral blood mononuclear cells, taken after pregnancy. Receptors originate from a female donor in good health, enrolled as a control in a pregnancy study.

This clone was recorded only once. V gene TRBV5-5 combines with J gene TRBJ1-1; 8 nucleotides agree with TRBD1. Germline V gene lookup returns CDR1 SGHKS and CDR2 YYEKEE (reference sequence). This CDR3 has 16 amino acids. V shed 3 bases, J shed 7 bases, and the junction held 14 bases outside the gene matches. CDR3 residues: CASSSPGQAQRREAFF. CDR3 in DNA: TGTGCCAGCAGCTCCCCGGGACAGGCCCAACGGCGTGAAGCTTTCTTT.

The chain has TRBV10-1 and TRBJ1-1, with a possible D match to TRBD1 (6 bases). Trimming cost V 0 bases and J 4 bases, with 18 bases left between them. The germline CDR1 and CDR2 sequences are WNHNN and SYGVQD (reference sequence). The CDR3 is 17 residues long. The chain's CDR3 is CASSESGGGGVSTEAFF. CDR3 DNA sequence: TGCGCCAGCAGTGAGTCAGGGGGAGGGGGGGTTAGCACTGAAGCTTTCTTT.

This sequence joins TRBV9 and TRBJ2-7; D unclear. Trimming removed 3 bases at V and 0 bases at J, with 13 bases between. CDR1 and CDR2 from the germline V gene are SGDLS and YYNGEE. The CDR3 spans 15 residues. The CDR3 region is CASSASMTTSYEQYF. CDR3 in DNA: TGTGCCAGCAGCGCCTCCATGACAACCTCCTACGAGCAGTACTTC.

CDR3 DNA sequence: TGTGCCAGCAGCGTAGAGGACAGGGCGGCTGAAGCTTTCTTT. It yields the protein CASSVEDRAAEAFF. The rearrangement joins TRBV9 to TRBJ1-1, with TRBD1 identical over 8 bases. This CDR3 contains 14 residues. Trimming at V came to 0 bases and at J to 6 bases, leaving 4 bases not matched to a gene. CDR1 SGDLS and CDR2 YYNGEE come from the germline V gene.

J is TRBJ2-3 and V is TRBV11-2, with 9 bases matching TRBD2. V shed 5 bases and J 8 bases; nucleotides not matched to a gene: 14. Germline assignment: CDR1 SGHAT and CDR2 FQNNGV. The CDR3 covers 16 residues. The CDR3 here is CASSPPTSGGSGTQYF. The CDR3 coding sequence is TGTGCCAGCAGCCCGCCGACTAGCGGAGGGTCGGGTACGCAGTATTTT. The full variable domain, its missing parts supplied by reference TRBV11-2 and TRBJ2-3, is EAGVAQSPRYKIIEKRQSVAFWCNPISGHATLYWYQQILGQGPKLLIQFQNNGVVDDSQLPKDRFSAERLKGVDSTLKIQPAKLEDSAVYLCASSPPTSGGSGTQYFGPGTRLTVL.

This clone was observed a single time. The rearrangement links TRBV11-1 to TRBJ2-1; 13 bases match TRBD2. V gave up 4 bases and J gave up 0 bases; unmatched junction bases: 6. CDR3 length equals 18 residues. CDR1 is SGHAT and CDR2 is FQDESV in the germline V gene (reference sequence). In DNA form, the CDR3 reads TGTGCCAGCAGCTATGGACTAGCGGGAGTTACCTCCTACAATGAGCAGTTCTTC. Amino acids: CASSYGLAGVTSYNEQFF. The whole variable domain, filled in from reference TRBV11-1 and TRBJ2-1, reads EAEVAQSPRYKITEKSQAVAFWCDPISGHATLYWYRQILGQGPELLVQFQDESVVDDSQLPKDRFSAERLKGVDSTLKIQPAELGDSAMYLCASSYGLAGVTSYNEQFFGPGTRLTVL.

The chain recombines TRBV4-3 with TRBJ1-4, with TRBD1 identical over 9 bases. Germline assignment: CDR1 LGHNA and CDR2 YSLEER. This CDR3 is built from 16 residues. The V and J ends lost 1 base and 4 bases, in that order; junction bases with no gene match: 4. For the CDR3, the DNA is TGCGCCAGCAGCCAAGTGGGACAGGGATTTAATGAAAAACTGTTTTTT. Translated: CASSQVGQGFNEKLFF.

The chain combines TRBV23-1 with TRBJ1-3; 9 bases line up with TRBD1. TRBV23-1 is reported as an ORF; its role is uncertain. This CDR3 contains 16 residues. V shed 3 bases and J 8 bases; nucleotides not matched to a gene: 11. The CDR3 region has the DNA TGCGCCAGCAGTCATTCCGGGACAGGGCATCGAGACACCATATATTTT. It encodes CASSHSGTGHRDTIYF.

This sequence joins TRBV7-2 and TRBJ1-6, with D hard to call. V lost 6 bases to trimming and J lost 1 base, with 13 bases between them. Germline V gene lookup returns CDR1 SGHTA and CDR2 FQGNSA. This CDR3 is built from 16 residues. The CDR3 spells CASRQDLPSYNSPLHF. The CDR3, as DNA: TGTGCCAGCAGGCAAGACTTACCGTCCTATAATTCACCCCTCCACTTT.